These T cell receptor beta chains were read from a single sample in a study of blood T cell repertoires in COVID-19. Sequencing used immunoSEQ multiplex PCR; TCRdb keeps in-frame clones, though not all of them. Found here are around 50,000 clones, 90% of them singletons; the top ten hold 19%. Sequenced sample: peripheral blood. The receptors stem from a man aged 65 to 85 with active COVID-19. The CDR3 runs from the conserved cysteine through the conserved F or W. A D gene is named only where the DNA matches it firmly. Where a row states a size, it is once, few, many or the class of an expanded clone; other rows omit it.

CDR3: CASSQVSDEQYF
DNA: TGTGCCAGCAGCCAAGTTTCGGACGAGCAGTACTTC
V: TRBV3-1/TRBV3-2
length: 12
size: NA
D: NA
J: TRBJ2-7

CDR3: CASSLMGRLVDTQYF
DNA: TGCGCCAGCAGCCTCATGGGGAGGCTAGTAGATACGCAGTATTTT
V: TRBV4-1
length: 15
size: NA
D: NA
J: TRBJ2-3

CDR3: CASRTRDRGSMNTEAFF
DNA: TGTGCCAGCAGAACCCGGGACAGGGGATCGATGAACACTGAAGCTTTCTTT
V: TRBV7-2
length: 17
size: NA
D: TRBD1
J: TRBJ1-1

CDR3: CASSLFWGPEAFF
DNA: TGTGCCAGCAGCTTATTTTGGGGCCCTGAAGCTTTCTTT
V: TRBV7-9
length: 13
size: NA
D: NA
J: TRBJ1-1

CDR3: CASSYFEMDRGLAEAFF
DNA: TGTGCCAGCAGTTACTTTGAAATGGACAGGGGGCTCGCTGAAGCTTTCTTT
V: TRBV6-2/TRBV6-3
length: 17
size: NA
D: TRBD1
J: TRBJ1-1

CDR3: CASSLEDSPWYEQYF
DNA: TGCGCCAGCAGCTTGGAGGACTCCCCTTGGTACGAGCAGTACTTC
V: TRBV5-1
length: 15
size: NA
D: NA
J: TRBJ2-7

CDR3: CASSSSGYGYTF
DNA: TGTGCCAGCAGTTCTTCAGGTTATGGCTACACCTTC
V: TRBV28
length: 12
size: NA
D: NA
J: TRBJ1-2

CDR3: CATRGLAGGGELFF
DNA: TGTGCCACCAGAGGACTAGCGGGAGGTGGGGAGCTGTTTTTT
V: TRBV24-1
length: 14
size: NA
D: TRBD2
J: TRBJ2-2

CDR3: CASSYSWGRTVF
DNA: TGTGCCAGCAGTTACTCGTGGGGCAGGACGGTCTTC
V: TRBV6-2/TRBV6-3
length: 12
size: NA
D: NA
J: TRBJ2-7

CDR3: CASRGQGGNYGYTF
DNA: TGTGCCAGTAGGGGCCAGGGAGGTAACTATGGCTACACCTTC
V: TRBV19
length: 14
size: NA
D: NA
J: TRBJ1-2

CDR3: CASRTGFYEQYF
DNA: TGTGCCAGCAGGACAGGGTTCTACGAGCAGTACTTC
V: TRBV28
length: 12
size: NA
D: TRBD1
J: TRBJ2-7

CDR3: CATQLGQGYEQYF
DNA: TGTGCCACACAATTGGGACAGGGCTACGAGCAGTACTTC
V: TRBV2
length: 13
size: few
D: TRBD1
J: TRBJ2-7

CDR3: CASSPQGNYGYTF
DNA: TGTGCCAGCAGCCCCCAGGGGAACTATGGCTACACCTTC
V: TRBV11-2
length: 13
size: NA
D: NA
J: TRBJ1-2

CDR3: CASSPGARETQYF
DNA: TGCGCCAGCAGCCCAGGGGCTCGGGAGACCCAGTACTTC
V: TRBV5-1
length: 13
size: NA
D: NA
J: TRBJ2-5

CDR3: CASSHGRGGYEQYF
DNA: TGTGCCAGCAGTCACGGGAGGGGGGGCTACGAGCAGTACTTC
V: TRBV28
length: 14
size: NA
D: TRBD2
J: TRBJ2-7

CDR3: CASSLGAGGPDNEQFF
DNA: TGTGCCAGCAGCCTGGGGGCGGGAGGGCCTGACAATGAGCAGTTCTTC
V: TRBV21-1
length: 16
size: NA
D: NA
J: TRBJ2-1

CDR3: CASSPRANYGYTF
DNA: TGTGCCAGCTCACCACGGGCCAACTATGGCTACACCTTC
V: TRBV18
length: 13
size: NA
D: NA
J: TRBJ1-2

CDR3: CASSAWDRGDWDYEQYF
DNA: TGTGCCAGCAGTGCATGGGACAGGGGCGACTGGGACTACGAGCAGTACTTC
V: TRBV6-1
length: 17
size: NA
D: TRBD1
J: TRBJ2-7

CDR3: CASSAGRPGANVLTF
DNA: TGTGCCAGCAGCGCGGGACGTCCTGGGGCCAACGTCCTGACTTTC
V: TRBV5-6
length: 15
size: NA
D: NA
J: TRBJ2-6

CDR3: CASRVAATRTDTQYF
DNA: TGTGCCAGCAGAGTCGCGGCAACGCGCACAGATACGCAGTATTTT
V: TRBV7-2
length: 15
size: NA
D: NA
J: TRBJ2-3

CDR3: CASSSQGIGEKLFF
DNA: TGCGCCAGCAGCTCGCAGGGGATAGGGGAAAAACTGTTTTTT
V: TRBV5-1
length: 14
size: NA
D: NA
J: TRBJ1-4

CDR3: CASSAVGESNQPQHF
DNA: TGTGCCAGCTCAGCCGTAGGGGAAAGCAATCAGCCCCAGCATTTT
V: TRBV18
length: 15
size: NA
D: NA
J: TRBJ1-5

CDR3: CASSPRTSGYTQYF
DNA: TGTGCCAGCAGCCCTCGGACTAGCGGTTATACGCAGTATTTT
V: TRBV7-8
length: 14
size: NA
D: TRBD2
J: TRBJ2-3

CDR3: CASSFRLAGTDTQYF
DNA: TGTGCCAGCAGCTTCAGGCTAGCGGGCACAGATACGCAGTATTTT
V: TRBV5-6
length: 15
size: once
D: TRBD2
J: TRBJ2-3

CDR3: CASSPRGQSYEQYF
DNA: TGTGCCAGCAGCCCCAGGGGGCAGTCCTACGAGCAGTACTTC
V: TRBV9
length: 14
size: NA
D: TRBD1
J: TRBJ2-7

CDR3: CASSVGTGGTGELFF
DNA: TGTGCCAGCAGTGTTGGTACAGGGGGCACCGGGGAGCTGTTTTTT
V: TRBV6-4
length: 15
size: NA
D: TRBD1
J: TRBJ2-2

CDR3: CASTPPGQGLYEQYF
DNA: TGTGCCAGCACCCCTCCGGGACAGGGACTCTACGAGCAGTACTTC
V: TRBV6-5
length: 15
size: NA
D: TRBD1
J: TRBJ2-7

CDR3: CAWTSSGELFF
DNA: TGTGCCTGGACTAGTTCCGGGGAGCTGTTTTTT
V: TRBV30
length: 11
size: NA
D: NA
J: TRBJ2-2

CDR3: CASRKGASGSNTGELFF
DNA: TGCGCCAGCAGAAAAGGGGCTAGCGGGTCGAACACCGGGGAGCTGTTTTTT
V: TRBV5-1
length: 17
size: NA
D: TRBD2
J: TRBJ2-2

CDR3: CASSWSGGPYEQYF
DNA: TGTGCCAGCAGCTGGTCAGGGGGACCCTACGAGCAGTACTTC
V: TRBV7-2
length: 14
size: NA
D: TRBD1
J: TRBJ2-7

CDR3: CASSYGREADTQYF
DNA: TGTGCCAGCAGTTACGGTCGAGAGGCAGATACGCAGTATTTT
V: TRBV6-2/TRBV6-3
length: 14
size: NA
D: NA
J: TRBJ2-3

CDR3: CASNPWAGQGYNEQFF
DNA: TGTGCCAGCAATCCCTGGGCGGGACAGGGGTACAATGAGCAGTTCTTC
V: TRBV5-8
length: 16
size: few
D: TRBD1
J: TRBJ2-1

CDR3: CASSLIFRSDQPQHF
DNA: TGTGCCAGCAGCTTGATCTTCAGATCCGATCAGCCCCAGCATTTT
V: TRBV5-8
length: 15
size: NA
D: NA
J: TRBJ1-5

CDR3: CASSNSGTGPYEQYF
DNA: TGTGCCAGCAGCAACTCCGGGACAGGGCCCTACGAGCAGTACTTC
V: TRBV6-5
length: 15
size: NA
D: TRBD1
J: TRBJ2-7

CDR3: CASNGQGWTYEQYF
DNA: TGTGCCAGCAACGGACAGGGTTGGACCTACGAGCAGTACTTC
V: TRBV28
length: 14
size: NA
D: TRBD1
J: TRBJ2-7